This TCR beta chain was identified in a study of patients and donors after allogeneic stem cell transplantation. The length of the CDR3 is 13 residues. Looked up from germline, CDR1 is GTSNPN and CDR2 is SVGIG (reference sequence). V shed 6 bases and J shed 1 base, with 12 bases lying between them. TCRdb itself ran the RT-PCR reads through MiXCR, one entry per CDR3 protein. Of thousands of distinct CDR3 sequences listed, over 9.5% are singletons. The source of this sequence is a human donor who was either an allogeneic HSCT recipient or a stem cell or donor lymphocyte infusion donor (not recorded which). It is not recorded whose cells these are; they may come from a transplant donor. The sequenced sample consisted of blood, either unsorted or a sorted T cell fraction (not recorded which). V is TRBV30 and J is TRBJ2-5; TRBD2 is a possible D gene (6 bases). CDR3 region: CACPAGTQETQYF. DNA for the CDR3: TGTGCCTGCCCAGCGGGTACCCAAGAGACCCAGTACTTC.